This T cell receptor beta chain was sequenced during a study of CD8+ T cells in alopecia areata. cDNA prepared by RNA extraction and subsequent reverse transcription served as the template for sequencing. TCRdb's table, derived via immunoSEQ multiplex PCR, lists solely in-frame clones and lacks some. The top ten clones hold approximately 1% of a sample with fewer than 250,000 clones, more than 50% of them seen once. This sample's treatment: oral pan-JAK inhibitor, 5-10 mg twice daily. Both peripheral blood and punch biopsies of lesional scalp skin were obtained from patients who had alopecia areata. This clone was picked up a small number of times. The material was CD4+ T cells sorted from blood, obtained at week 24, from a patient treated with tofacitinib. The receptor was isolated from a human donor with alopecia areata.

The CDR3 spells CSVVTKFTYEQYF. CDR3 coding DNA: TGCAGCGTTGTGACCAAGTTCACCTACGAGCAGTACTTC. The chain employs TRBV29-1 and TRBJ2-7; D not certain. V was trimmed by 4 bases and J by 2 bases, leaving 12 bases between them. CDR3 length: 13 residues. Per germline, CDR1 SQVTM and CDR2 ANQGSEA.